This TCR beta chain was captured in a study of CD8 T cell repertoires and HIV-1 epitope variants. For the study at large: Controls were a CMV, EBV and flu peptide pool, Ebola AY9 negative control, and no-peptide well. Study-level findings and limits: No clonotypes responded to the TAALDMSHF plasma variant; roughly 5 recognized KF9, one HW9.

The CDR3 spans 13 residues. Germline assignment: CDR1 MDHEN and CDR2 SYDVKM. Trimming took 4 bases from V and 10 from J, leaving 14 bases between them. As to this clone: As yet, its antigen is unknown.

TCR beta CDR3 was sequenced at survey depth on immunoSEQ. Profiling relied on immunoSEQ multiplex PCR, and the TCRdb table lists in-frame clones only, not all of them. Seen here are roughly 5,300 clones, about two thirds observed once, and the top ten hold approximately 42%. The chain recombines TRBV28 with TRBJ2-1; tentative D call: TRBD2 (5 bases). Material: cultured CD8+ T cells derived from PBMCs. The receptor was isolated from a male donor with HIV. The CDR3 here is CASSSPESGEQFF. The CDR3, as DNA: TGTGCCAGCAGTTCTCCGGAGAGCGGCGAGCAGTTCTTC.